Below, 18 T cell receptor beta chains from the same sample are listed, as sequenced in a study of blood T cell repertoires in COVID-19. Repertoires were generated with immunoSEQ multiplex PCR, while TCRdb's copy carries only in-frame clones and drops some. The table lists approximately 63,000 clones, about 75% of them singletons. Sequences were obtained from peripheral blood. The receptors stem from a woman over 75 with acute or convalescent COVID-19.

The CDR3 protein is CASSLVAGLGAFF. CDR3 DNA: TGTGCCAGCAGCTTAGTGGCAGGCCTGGGAGCTTTCTTT. V gene TRBV7-9 combines with J gene TRBJ1-1; D call uncertain. Looked up from germline, CDR1 is SEHNR and CDR2 is FQNEAQ (reference sequence). This CDR3 region has 13 residues. The germline V and J ends were trimmed by 1 base and 10 bases, with 13 bases remaining between them.

Only a few counts were recorded for this clone. This chain links TRBV7-9 with TRBJ2-7, with a possible D match to TRBD2 (5 bases). The CDR3 length is 14 residues. Trimming cost V 5 bases and J 4 bases, with 15 bases left between them. The V gene's germline CDR1 is SEHNR and CDR2 FQNEAQ (reference sequence). CDR3: CASSPTRGKYEQYF. CDR3 in DNA: TGTGCCAGCAGCCCAACTCGGGGAAAATACGAGCAGTACTTC.

The gene calls are TRBV7-2 and TRBJ2-1, with 7 bases identical to TRBD2. The CDR3 is 17 amino acids. Trimming removed 4 bases from V and 0 bases from J; junction bases left unmatched: 9. Germline V CDR1 and CDR2: SGHTA, FQGNSA. The CDR3 DNA sequence: TGTGCCAGCAGCTGGGAGGGAGGTATAGCCTCCTACAATGAGCAGTTCTTC. Protein: CASSWEGGIASYNEQFF.

The CDR3 DNA is TGTGCCAGCAGTTCCGGGACTTACAATTCACCCCTCCACTTT. Amino acids: CASSSGTYNSPLHF. The chain employs TRBV27 and TRBJ1-6; maybe TRBD1 (5 bases). This CDR3 has 14 amino acids. Germline V gives CDR1 MNHEY, CDR2 SMNVEV (reference sequence). The ends were cut back, 4 bases at V and 7 bases at J, with 11 bases in the middle.

The rearrangement uses TRBV19 and TRBJ1-4; D gene unclear. Per germline, CDR1 LNHDA and CDR2 SQIVND (reference sequence). The CDR3 consists of 14 residues. The V end was cut by 2 bases, the J end by 6 bases, with 10 bases between. The CDR3 loop reads CASSINGRDEKLFF. Written as DNA, the CDR3 is TGTGCCAGTAGTATAAACGGTCGAGATGAAAAACTGTTTTTT. Filled out from reference TRBV19 and TRBJ1-4, the complete variable domain reads DGGITQSPKYLFRKEGQNVTLSCEQNLNHDAMYWYRQDPGQGLRLIYYSQIVNDFQKGDIAEGYSVSREKKESFPLTVTSAQKNPTAFYLCASSINGRDEKLFFGSGTQLSVL.

The V gene is TRBV27, the J gene TRBJ1-1, with TRBD1 matching 8 bases. The CDR3 has 13 amino acids. Germline trimming cut 6 bases from V and 3 bases from J; bases unmatched to any gene: 3. Germline V gene lookup returns CDR1 MNHEY and CDR2 SMNVEV (reference sequence). CDR3 sequence (DNA): TGTGCCAGCAGGGACAGGGCACACACTGAAGCTTTCTTT. Translating gives CASRDRAHTEAFF.

V and J are TRBV7-2 and TRBJ2-3; TRBD1 is a possible D gene (6 bases). The V gene's germline CDR1 is SGHTA and CDR2 FQGNSA. The CDR3 sequence is 15 residues long. V was cut by 7 bases and J by 3 bases, with 17 bases left in between. CDR3 bases: TGTGCCAGCAACCCGGGACAACCTTTGACAGATACGCAGTATTTT. Amino acids: CASNPGQPLTDTQYF. The whole variable domain, filled in from reference TRBV7-2 and TRBJ2-3, reads GAGVSQSPSNKVTEKGKDVELRCDPISGHTALYWYRQSLGQGLEFLIYFQGNSAPDKSGLPSDRFSAERTGGSVSTLTIQRTQQEDSAVYLCASNPGQPLTDTQYFGPGTRLTVL.

This clone was observed a single time. V usage is TRBV2 and J usage is TRBJ1-6, with a tentative D call TRBD1 (6 bases). CDR1 and CDR2 (germline): SNHLY, FYNNEI. The CDR3 sequence is 14 residues long. Deletions cut 1 base from V and 5 bases from J, with 6 bases between. This CDR3 reads CASSEGQDNSPLHF. In DNA form, the CDR3 reads TGTGCCAGCAGTGAAGGACAGGATAATTCACCCCTCCACTTT. The full variable domain, with the rest looked up from reference TRBV2 and TRBJ1-6, is EPEVTQTPSHQVTQMGQEVILRCVPISNHLYFYWYRQILGQKVEFLVSFYNNEISEKSEIFDDQFSVERPDGSNFTLKIRSTKLEDSAMYFCASSEGQDNSPLHFGNGTRLTVT.

This CDR3 is CASSLPGKGYGYTF. CDR3 sequence (DNA): TGTGCCAGCAGCCTCCCGGGGAAGGGCTATGGCTACACCTTC. The J gene is TRBJ1-2, the V gene TRBV7-2; D unresolved. Trimming removed 5 bases from V and 4 bases from J, with 14 bases in between. From germline, CDR1 is SGHTA and CDR2 FQGNSA. There are 14 residues in the CDR3.

The genes are TRBV14 and TRBJ2-7; maybe TRBD2 (5 bases). Deletions cut 4 bases from V and 5 bases from J, with 15 bases between. The CDR3 is 14 amino acids. The germline gives CDR1 SGHDN, CDR2 FVKESK. CDR3 residues: CASSLTRRENEQYF. In nucleotides, the CDR3 is TGTGCCAGCAGCCTTACGCGTAGGGAGAACGAGCAGTACTTC.

This chain links TRBV28 with TRBJ1-1, with 8 bases aligning to TRBD1. Per germline, CDR1 MDHEN and CDR2 SYDVKM. The V and J ends lost 4 bases and 3 bases, in that order; junction bases with no gene match: 4. The CDR3 covers 14 residues. The CDR3 here is CASSSGQGDTEAFF. Written as DNA, the CDR3 is TGTGCCAGCAGTTCCGGACAGGGAGACACTGAAGCTTTCTTT.

V and J are TRBV5-1 and TRBJ2-5; 7 nucleotides match TRBD2. The V and J ends lost 4 bases and 2 bases, in that order; junction bases with no gene match: 8. This CDR3 is built from 15 residues. CDR1 is SGHRS and CDR2 is YFSETQ in the germline V gene. CDR3 coding DNA: TGCGCCAGCAGCCCATTAACTAGCGAACAAGAGACCCAGTACTTC. As protein: CASSPLTSEQETQYF.

A few counts support this clone. The chain carries TRBV5-4 and TRBJ1-1; D possibly corresponds to TRBD1 (6 bases). Germline V lookup: CDR1 SGHNT, CDR2 YYREEE (reference sequence). This CDR3 comprises 16 residues. Deletions cut 4 bases from V and 0 bases from J, with 16 bases between. The CDR3 nucleotides read TGTGCCAGCAGCGATCTACAGGGCGGAATGAACACTGAAGCTTTCTTT. Protein sequence: CASSDLQGGMNTEAFF.

V gene TRBV3-1 (or the pseudogene TRBV3-2) combines with J gene TRBJ1-6; 8 nucleotides line up with TRBD1. Germline V CDR1 and CDR2: LGHDT, YNNKEL (reference sequence). The length of the CDR3 is 15 residues. After removal of 4 bases from V and 7 bases from J, the junction contained 6 bases not matched to a gene. The CDR3: CASSRGGQANSPLHF. DNA for the CDR3: TGTGCCAGCAGCCGAGGGGGACAGGCGAATTCACCCCTCCACTTT.

The chain has TRBV18 and TRBJ1-1, with no clear D. V dropped 2 bases and J dropped 0 bases, with 10 bases sitting between them. CDR1 is KGHSH and CDR2 is LQKENI in the germline V gene. The CDR3 covers 15 residues. The CDR3 sequence is CASSPAGVMNTEAFF. In DNA, the CDR3 is TGTGCCAGCTCACCAGCCGGGGTTATGAACACTGAAGCTTTCTTT.

This chain joins TRBV14 and TRBJ1-1; perhaps TRBD1 as D (6 bases). Trimming took off 4 bases at V and 8 bases at J, with 14 bases between the two ends. CDR3 length: 13 amino acids. Germline lookup yields CDR1 SGHDN and CDR2 FVKESK. CDR3 in DNA: TGTGCCAGCAGCCGGGGAACAGGGACGGAAGCTTTCTTT. Protein product: CASSRGTGTEAFF. Combining the CDR3 with reference TRBV14 and TRBJ1-1 gives the whole variable domain EAGVTQFPSHSVIEKGQTVTLRCDPISGHDNLYWYRRVMGKEIKFLLHFVKESKQDESGMPNNRFLAERTGGTYSTLKVQPAELEDSGVYFCASSRGTGTEAFFGQGTRLTVV.

This clone has a single count. J is TRBJ1-1 and V is TRBV7-6; TRBD1 matches 7 bases. The CDR3 runs 15 residues. V trimming: 6 bases; J trimming: 0 bases; junction bases outside the gene matches: 7. The germline V gene has CDR1 SGHVS and CDR2 FNYEAQ. CDR3 loop: CASRPGQIMNTEAFF. In DNA, the CDR3 is TGTGCCAGCAGGCCGGGACAGATAATGAACACTGAAGCTTTCTTT.

The chain couples TRBV5-1 to TRBJ2-1, with TRBD2 matching over 13 bases. V was pared by 4 bases and J by 7 bases, with 14 bases of the junction left unmatched. This CDR3 comprises 18 residues. Germline values: CDR1 SGHRS, CDR2 YFSETQ. The CDR3 loop reads CASSRGTVILAGGNEQFF. The CDR3 bases are TGCGCCAGCAGCCGCGGGACAGTTATACTAGCGGGAGGGAATGAGCAGTTCTTC.